This record covers a single TCR beta chain. Its antigen is undetermined. Sequencing sought depths of 1 in 200,000 to 1 in 1 million T cells. The assay was immunoSEQ multiplex PCR, and TCRdb's table has in-frame clones only and misses some. The profile covers fewer than 75,000 clones, with about three quarters appearing a single time and around two fifths taken by the ten largest. Libraries of TCR beta were made from 1.5 to 2.5 micrograms of genomic DNA that came from cryopreserved PBMCs. These data come from a study of cytotoxic CD8 clonotypes in ibrutinib-treated CLL. The CDR3 spans 13 residues. Unmatched junction bases numbered 4, after V lost 2 bases and J lost 7 bases. Germline CDR1 is MNHEY and CDR2 is SVGAGI. Notes on the study in general: Clonality was higher at ibrutinib response and returned toward baseline at progression.

The sequence was collected from a human donor with chronic lymphocytic leukemia. The sample here was PBMCs, taken after 12 months of ibrutinib treatment. The chain recombines TRBV6-5 with TRBJ2-5, with 7 bases aligning to TRBD2. The CDR3 spells CASSYERDGTQYF. CDR3 in DNA: TGTGCCAGCAGTTACGAGCGGGATGGGACCCAGTACTTC.